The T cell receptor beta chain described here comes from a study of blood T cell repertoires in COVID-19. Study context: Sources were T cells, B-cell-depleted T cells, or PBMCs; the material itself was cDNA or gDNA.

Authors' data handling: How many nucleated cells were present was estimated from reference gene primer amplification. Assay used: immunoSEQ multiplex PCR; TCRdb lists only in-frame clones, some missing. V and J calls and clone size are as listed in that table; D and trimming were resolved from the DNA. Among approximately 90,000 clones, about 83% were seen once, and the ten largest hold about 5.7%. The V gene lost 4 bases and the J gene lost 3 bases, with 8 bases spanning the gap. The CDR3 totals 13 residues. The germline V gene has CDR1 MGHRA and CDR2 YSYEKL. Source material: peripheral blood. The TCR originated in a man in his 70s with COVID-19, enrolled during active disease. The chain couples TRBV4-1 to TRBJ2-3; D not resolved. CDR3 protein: CASSLTKTDTQYF. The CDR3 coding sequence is TGCGCCAGCAGCCTCACTAAGACAGATACGCAGTATTTT.